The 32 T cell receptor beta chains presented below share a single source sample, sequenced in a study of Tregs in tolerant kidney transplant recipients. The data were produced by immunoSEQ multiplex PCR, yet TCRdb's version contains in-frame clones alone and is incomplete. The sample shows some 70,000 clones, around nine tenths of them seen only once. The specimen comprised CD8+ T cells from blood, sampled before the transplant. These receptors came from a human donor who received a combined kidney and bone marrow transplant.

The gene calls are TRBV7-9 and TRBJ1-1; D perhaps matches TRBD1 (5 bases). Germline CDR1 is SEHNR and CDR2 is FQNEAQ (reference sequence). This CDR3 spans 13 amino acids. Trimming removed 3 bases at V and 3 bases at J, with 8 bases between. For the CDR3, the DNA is TGTGCCAGCAGCTTTCAAGGGGACACTGAAGCTTTCTTT. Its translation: CASSFQGDTEAFF.

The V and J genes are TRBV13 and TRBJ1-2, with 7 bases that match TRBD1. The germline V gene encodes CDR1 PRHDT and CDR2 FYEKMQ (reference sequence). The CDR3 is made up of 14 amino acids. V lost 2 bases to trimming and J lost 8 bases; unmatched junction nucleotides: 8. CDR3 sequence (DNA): TGTGCCAGCAGCTTACGGGGGGGGACAGACGGCTACACCTTC. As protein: CASSLRGGTDGYTF.

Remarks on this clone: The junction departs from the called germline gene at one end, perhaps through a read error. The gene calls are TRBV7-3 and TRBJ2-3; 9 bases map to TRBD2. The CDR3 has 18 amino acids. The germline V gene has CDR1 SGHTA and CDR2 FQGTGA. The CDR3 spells CASSLTPRSGGSSDTQYF. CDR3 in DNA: TGTGCCAGCAGCCTAACCCCGAGGAGCGGGGGGAGCTCAGATACGCAGTATTTT.

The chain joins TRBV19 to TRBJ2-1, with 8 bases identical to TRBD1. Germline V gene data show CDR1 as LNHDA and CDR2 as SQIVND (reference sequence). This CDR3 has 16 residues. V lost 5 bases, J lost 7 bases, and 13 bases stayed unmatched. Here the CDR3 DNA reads TGTGCCAGTAGTGCCCGTTACGGACAGGGTACGAATGAGCAGTTCTTC. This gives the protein CASSARYGQGTNEQFF.

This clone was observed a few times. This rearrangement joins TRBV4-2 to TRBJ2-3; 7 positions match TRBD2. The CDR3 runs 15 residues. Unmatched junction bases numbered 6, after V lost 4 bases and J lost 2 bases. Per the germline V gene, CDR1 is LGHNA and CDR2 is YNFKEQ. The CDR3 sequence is CASSPRERDTDTQYF. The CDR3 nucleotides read TGTGCCAGCAGCCCCAGAGAGCGGGACACAGATACGCAGTATTTT.

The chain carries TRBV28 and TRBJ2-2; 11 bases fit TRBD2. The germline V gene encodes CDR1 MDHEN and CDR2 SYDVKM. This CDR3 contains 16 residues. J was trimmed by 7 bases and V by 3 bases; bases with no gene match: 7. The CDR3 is CASSFIAGGRNGELFF. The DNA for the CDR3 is TGTGCCAGCAGTTTTATAGCGGGGGGGCGTAACGGGGAGCTGTTTTTT.

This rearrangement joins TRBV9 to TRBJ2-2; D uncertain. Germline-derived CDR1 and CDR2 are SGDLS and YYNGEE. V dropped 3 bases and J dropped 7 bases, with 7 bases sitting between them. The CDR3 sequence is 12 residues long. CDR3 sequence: CASSGLVGELFF. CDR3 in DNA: TGTGCCAGCAGCGGGTTAGTCGGGGAGCTGTTTTTT.

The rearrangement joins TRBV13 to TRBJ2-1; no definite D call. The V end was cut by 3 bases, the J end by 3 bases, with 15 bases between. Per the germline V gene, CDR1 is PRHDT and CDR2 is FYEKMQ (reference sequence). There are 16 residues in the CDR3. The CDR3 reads CASSFLTETDYNEQFF. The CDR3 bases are TGTGCCAGCAGCTTCCTCACGGAGACGGACTACAATGAGCAGTTCTTC.

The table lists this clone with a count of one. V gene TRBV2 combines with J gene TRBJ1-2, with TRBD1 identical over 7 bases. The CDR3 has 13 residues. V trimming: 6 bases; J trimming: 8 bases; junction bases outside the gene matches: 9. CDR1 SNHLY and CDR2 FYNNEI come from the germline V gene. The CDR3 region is CASSLDRSGGYTF. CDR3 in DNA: TGTGCCAGCAGCTTGGACAGGAGTGGGGGCTACACCTTC.

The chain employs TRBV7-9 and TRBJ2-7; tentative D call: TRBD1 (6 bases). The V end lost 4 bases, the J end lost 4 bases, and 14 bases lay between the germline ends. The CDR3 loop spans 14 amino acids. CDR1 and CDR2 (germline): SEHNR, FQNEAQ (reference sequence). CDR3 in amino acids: CASSSWTEVYEQYF. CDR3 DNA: TGTGCCAGCAGCTCATGGACAGAGGTATACGAGCAGTACTTC. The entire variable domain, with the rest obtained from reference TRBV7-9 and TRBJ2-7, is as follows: DTGVSQNPRHKITKRGQNVTFRCDPISEHNRLYWYRQTLGQGPEFLTYFQNEAQLEKSRLLSDRFSAERPKGSFSTLEIQRTEQGDSAMYLCASSSWTEVYEQYFGPGTRLTVT.

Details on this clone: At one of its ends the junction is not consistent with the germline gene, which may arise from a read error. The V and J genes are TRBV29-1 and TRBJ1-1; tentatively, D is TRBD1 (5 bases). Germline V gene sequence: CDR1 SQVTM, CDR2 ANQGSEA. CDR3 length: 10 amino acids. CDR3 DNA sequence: TGCAGCGTCCCGGACACCAGGGTAATCTTT. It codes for CSVPDTRVIF.

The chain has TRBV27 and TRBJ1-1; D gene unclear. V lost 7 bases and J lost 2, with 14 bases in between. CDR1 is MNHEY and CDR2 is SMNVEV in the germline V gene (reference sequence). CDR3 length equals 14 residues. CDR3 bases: TGTGCCAGCAACTCCCTGGTGTCTAACACTGAAGCTTTCTTT. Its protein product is CASNSLVSNTEAFF.

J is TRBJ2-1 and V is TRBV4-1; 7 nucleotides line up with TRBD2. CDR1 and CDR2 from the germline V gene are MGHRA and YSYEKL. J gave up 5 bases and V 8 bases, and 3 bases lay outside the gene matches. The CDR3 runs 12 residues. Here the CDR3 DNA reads TGCGCCAGCGGGGGGGTTAACAATGAGCAGTTCTTC. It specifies CASGGVNNEQFF.

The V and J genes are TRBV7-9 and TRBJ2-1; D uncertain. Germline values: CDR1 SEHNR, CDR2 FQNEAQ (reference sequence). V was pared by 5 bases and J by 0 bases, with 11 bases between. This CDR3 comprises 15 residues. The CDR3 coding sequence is TGTGCCAGCAGCCTATCAATGAGCTCCTACAATGAGCAGTTCTTC. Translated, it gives CASSLSMSSYNEQFF.

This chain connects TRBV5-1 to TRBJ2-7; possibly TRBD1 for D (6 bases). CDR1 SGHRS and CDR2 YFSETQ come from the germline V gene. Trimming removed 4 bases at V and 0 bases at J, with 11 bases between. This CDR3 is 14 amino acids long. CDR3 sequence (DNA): TGCGCCAGCAGCCCGGACAGTTCCTCCTACGAGCAGTACTTC. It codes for CASSPDSSSYEQYF.

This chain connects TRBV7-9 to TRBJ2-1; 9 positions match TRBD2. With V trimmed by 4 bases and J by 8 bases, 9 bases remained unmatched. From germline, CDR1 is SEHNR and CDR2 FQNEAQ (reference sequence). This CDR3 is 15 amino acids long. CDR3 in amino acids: CASSSFLSGSDEQFF. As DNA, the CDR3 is TGTGCCAGCAGCTCGTTCCTTAGCGGGAGCGATGAGCAGTTCTTC.

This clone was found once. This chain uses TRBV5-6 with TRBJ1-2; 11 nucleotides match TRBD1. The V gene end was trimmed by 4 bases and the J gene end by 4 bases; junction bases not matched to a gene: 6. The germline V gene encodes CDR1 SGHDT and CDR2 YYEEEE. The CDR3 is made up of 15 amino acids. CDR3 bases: TGTGCCAGCAGCGGACCCGGGACAGGGGGCTATGGCTACACCTTC. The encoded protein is CASSGPGTGGYGYTF.

The CDR3 DNA reads TGTGCCAGCAGGTCCGGGTCCACCATATATTTT. Amino acid sequence: CASRSGSTIYF. The chain carries TRBV9 and TRBJ1-3; D call uncertain. CDR3 length equals 11 residues. The V end was cut by 5 bases, the J end by 9 bases, with 9 bases between. Germline V gene lookup returns CDR1 SGDLS and CDR2 YYNGEE. The variable domain in full, completed from reference TRBV9 and TRBJ1-3, reads DSGVTQTPKHLITATGQRVTLRCSPRSGDLSVYWYQQSLDQGLQFLIQYYNGEERAKGNILERFSAQQFPDLHSELNLSSLELGDSALYFCASRSGSTIYFGEGSWLTVV.

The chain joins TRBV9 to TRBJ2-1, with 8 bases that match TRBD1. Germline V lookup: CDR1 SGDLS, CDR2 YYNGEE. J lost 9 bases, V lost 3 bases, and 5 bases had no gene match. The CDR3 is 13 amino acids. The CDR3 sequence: CASSGTGNIEQFF. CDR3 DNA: TGTGCCAGCAGCGGGACAGGGAATATTGAGCAGTTCTTC. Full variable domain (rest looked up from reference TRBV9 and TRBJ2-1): DSGVTQTPKHLITATGQRVTLRCSPRSGDLSVYWYQQSLDQGLQFLIQYYNGEERAKGNILERFSAQQFPDLHSELNLSSLELGDSALYFCASSGTGNIEQFFGPGTRLTVL.

The CDR3 reads CASSLVTGVSSYEQYF. The CDR3 DNA reads TGCGCCAGCAGCCTCGTGACGGGGGTGAGCTCCTACGAGCAGTACTTC. The rearrangement uses TRBV4-1 and TRBJ2-7; a possible D gene is TRBD2 (6 bases). The CDR3 has 16 amino acids. Trimming pared 4 bases from V and 0 bases from J, leaving 16 bases between. Germline V gene lookup returns CDR1 MGHRA and CDR2 YSYEKL.

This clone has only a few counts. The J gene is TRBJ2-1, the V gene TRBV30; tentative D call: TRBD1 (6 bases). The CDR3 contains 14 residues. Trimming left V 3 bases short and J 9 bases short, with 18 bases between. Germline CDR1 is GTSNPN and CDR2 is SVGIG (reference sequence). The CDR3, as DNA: TGTGCCTGGAGCCAGGGGCGCGGGCATGGTGAGCAGTTCTTC. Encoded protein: CAWSQGRGHGEQFF.

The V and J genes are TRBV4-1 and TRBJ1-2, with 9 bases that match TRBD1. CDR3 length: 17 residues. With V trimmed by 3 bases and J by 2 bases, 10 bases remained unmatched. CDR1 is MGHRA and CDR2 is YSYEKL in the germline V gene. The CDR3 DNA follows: TGCGCCAGCAGCCATCTACCGGGACAGGGACCCAACTATGGCTACACCTTC. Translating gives CASSHLPGQGPNYGYTF.

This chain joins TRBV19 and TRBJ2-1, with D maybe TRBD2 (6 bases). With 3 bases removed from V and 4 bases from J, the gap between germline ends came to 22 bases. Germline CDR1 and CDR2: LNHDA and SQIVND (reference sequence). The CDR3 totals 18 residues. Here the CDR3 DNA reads TGTGCCAGTAGTATCGGCGCGGGGAGGAGCAGTTCGTACAATGAGCAGTTCTTC. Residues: CASSIGAGRSSSYNEQFF.

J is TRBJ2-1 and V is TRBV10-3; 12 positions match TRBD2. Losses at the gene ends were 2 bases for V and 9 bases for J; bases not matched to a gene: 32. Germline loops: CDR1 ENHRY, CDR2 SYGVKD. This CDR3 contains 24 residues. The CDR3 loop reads CAISERSLERPTSGRLGPTIEQFF. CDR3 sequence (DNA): TGTGCCATCAGTGAGAGGTCCCTAGAAAGGCCCACTAGCGGGAGGTTGGGTCCTACAATTGAGCAGTTCTTC.

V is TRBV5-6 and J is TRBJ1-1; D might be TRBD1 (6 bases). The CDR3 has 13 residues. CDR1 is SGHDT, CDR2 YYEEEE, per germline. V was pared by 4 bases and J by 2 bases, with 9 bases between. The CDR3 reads CASSRGGNTEAFF. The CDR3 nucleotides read TGTGCCAGCAGCCGGGGGGGCAACACTGAAGCTTTCTTT.

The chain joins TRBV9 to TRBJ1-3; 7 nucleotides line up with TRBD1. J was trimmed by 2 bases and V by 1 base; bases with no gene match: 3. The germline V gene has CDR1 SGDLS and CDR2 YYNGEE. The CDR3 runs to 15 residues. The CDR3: CASSVQTGPGNTIYF. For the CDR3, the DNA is TGTGCCAGCAGCGTACAGACAGGGCCTGGAAACACCATATATTTT. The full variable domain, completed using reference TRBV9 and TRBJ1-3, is DSGVTQTPKHLITATGQRVTLRCSPRSGDLSVYWYQQSLDQGLQFLIQYYNGEERAKGNILERFSAQQFPDLHSELNLSSLELGDSALYFCASSVQTGPGNTIYFGEGSWLTVV.

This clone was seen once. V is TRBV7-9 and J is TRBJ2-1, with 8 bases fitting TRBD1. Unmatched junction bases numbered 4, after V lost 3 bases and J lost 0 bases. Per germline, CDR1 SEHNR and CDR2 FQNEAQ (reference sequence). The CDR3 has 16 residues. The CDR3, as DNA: TGTGCCAGCAGCTTGGGACAGGCCCGCTCCTACAATGAGCAGTTCTTC. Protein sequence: CASSLGQARSYNEQFF.

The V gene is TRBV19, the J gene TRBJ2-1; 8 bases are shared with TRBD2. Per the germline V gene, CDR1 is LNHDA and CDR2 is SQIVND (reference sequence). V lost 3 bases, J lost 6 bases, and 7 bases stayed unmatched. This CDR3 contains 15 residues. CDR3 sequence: CASSIDSGKSNEQFF. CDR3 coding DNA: TGTGCCAGTAGTATCGATAGCGGGAAGTCCAATGAGCAGTTCTTC.

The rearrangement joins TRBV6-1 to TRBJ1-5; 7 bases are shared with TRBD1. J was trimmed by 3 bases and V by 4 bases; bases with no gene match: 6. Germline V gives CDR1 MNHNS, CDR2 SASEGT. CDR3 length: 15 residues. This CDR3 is CASSAAGGPNQPQHF. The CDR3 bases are TGTGCCAGCAGTGCGGCAGGGGGACCCAATCAGCCCCAGCATTTT.

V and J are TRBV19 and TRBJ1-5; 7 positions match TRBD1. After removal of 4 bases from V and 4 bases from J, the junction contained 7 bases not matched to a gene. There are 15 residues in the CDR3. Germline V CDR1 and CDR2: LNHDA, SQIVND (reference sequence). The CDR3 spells CASSTRQGGNQPQHF. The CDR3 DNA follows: TGTGCCAGTAGTACGCGACAGGGAGGAAATCAGCCCCAGCATTTT. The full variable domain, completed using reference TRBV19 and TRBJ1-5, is DGGITQSPKYLFRKEGQNVTLSCEQNLNHDAMYWYRQDPGQGLRLIYYSQIVNDFQKGDIAEGYSVSREKKESFPLTVTSAQKNPTAFYLCASSTRQGGNQPQHFGDGTRLSIL.

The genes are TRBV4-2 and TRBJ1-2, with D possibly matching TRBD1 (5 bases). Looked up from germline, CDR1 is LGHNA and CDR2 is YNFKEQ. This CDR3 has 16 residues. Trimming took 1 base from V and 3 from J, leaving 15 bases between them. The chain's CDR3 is CASSQVRQGLYYGYTF. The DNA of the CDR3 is TGTGCCAGCAGCCAAGTGAGGCAGGGACTCTACTATGGCTACACCTTC.

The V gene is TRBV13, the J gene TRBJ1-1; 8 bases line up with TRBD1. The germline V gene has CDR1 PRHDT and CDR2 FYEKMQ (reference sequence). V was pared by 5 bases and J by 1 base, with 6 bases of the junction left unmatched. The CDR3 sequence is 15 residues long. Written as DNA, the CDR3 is TGTGCCAGCAGCCGAAGAGGACAGGGGAACACTGAAGCTTTCTTT. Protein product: CASSRRGQGNTEAFF. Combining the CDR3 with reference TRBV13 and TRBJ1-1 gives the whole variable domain AAGVIQSPRHLIKEKRETATLKCYPIPRHDTVYWYQQGPGQDPQFLISFYEKMQSDKGSIPDRFSAQQFSDYHSELNMSSLELGDSALYFCASSRRGQGNTEAFFGQGTRLTVV.